This T cell receptor (beta chain) was identified during a study of blood T cell repertoires in COVID-19. Overall study: There were acute and convalescent COVID-19 samples, and they came from the United States, Italy and Spain. PBMCs, B-cell-depleted T cells, or T cells provided the cDNA or gDNA that made up the material.

The V end was cut by 4 bases, the J end by 5 bases, with 20 bases between. CDR1 LGHNA and CDR2 YSLEER come from the germline V gene. The CDR3 runs 16 residues. In the authors' methods: Cell counts per sample came from amplifying reference gene primers. Generated by immunoSEQ multiplex PCR, the TCRdb table keeps only in-frame clones and is missing some. The DNA gave D and trimming, while V, J and clone size come from that table. The table lists approximately 210,000 clones, roughly 88% of them singletons. Source material: peripheral blood. The chain employs TRBV4-3 and TRBJ1-1, with D tentatively TRBD1 (6 bases). The sequence derives from a man younger than 35 with active or convalescent COVID-19. The CDR3 here is CASSPQGQPRVTEAFF. CDR3 nucleotides: TGCGCCAGCAGCCCCCAGGGACAACCTCGAGTTACTGAAGCTTTCTTT.